This TCR beta chain comes out of a study of OX40 agonist ivuxolimab in advanced cancers. This clone was counted once. Assay: immunoSEQ multiplex PCR; the TCRdb copy retains only in-frame clones and omits some. Found here are over 90,000 clones, approximately 84% of them singletons; the top ten hold around 1.8%. Here the sequenced sample was CD4+ or CD8+ T cells sorted from blood, taken in a trial of the OX40 agonist ivuxolimab. This TCR was sampled from an adult with an advanced solid tumor such as melanoma, head and neck, liver or kidney cancer.

Written as DNA, the CDR3 is TGTGCCAGCAGCGCGGCGGGAGAATACTACAATGAGCAGTTCTTC. Its translation is CASSAAGEYYNEQFF. The V call is TRBV9, the J call TRBJ2-1, with 7 nucleotides matching TRBD2. The CDR3 length is 15 residues. V lost 3 bases, J lost 3 bases, and 6 bases stayed unmatched. Germline values: CDR1 SGDLS, CDR2 YYNGEE.